A selection of T cell receptor beta chains follows, all from one sample in a study of beta chain features in type 1 diabetes. Some clones are missing from TCRdb's copy, which holds only in-frame ones; the method was immunoSEQ multiplex PCR. Seen here are 130,000 to 150,000 clones, about 8.7% observed once, and the top ten hold approximately 0.68%. Specimen: central memory CD4+ T cells from blood. The source of these receptors is a man aged 18 to 30 in good health. The CDR3 runs from the conserved cysteine through the conserved F or W. D genes are given only for firm matches. A row's size may be missing; if present it is once, few, many or a size class.

>few|.|TRBJ1-5|TRBV19
CASIAWGEGNQPQHF
TGTGCCAGTATCGCTTGGGGGGAGGGCAATCAGCCCCAGCATTTT
>.|.|TRBJ1-1|TRBV7-2
CASSHPGAEAFF
TGTGCCAGCAGCCACCCAGGAGCGGAGGCTTTCTTT
>few|.|TRBJ2-5|TRBV5-1
CASKPGNLQETQYF
TGCGCCAGCAAGCCCGGGAACCTCCAAGAGACCCAGTACTTC
>.|.|TRBJ2-7|TRBV5-4
CASSLGGQGSYEQYF
TGTGCCAGCAGCTTGGGGGGCCAGGGTTCCTACGAGCAGTACTTC
>.|TRBD1|TRBJ2-7|TRBV18
CASSVDRGEQYF
TGTGCCAGCTCAGTTGACAGGGGCGAGCAGTACTTC
>few|.|TRBJ2-1|TRBV5-6
CASIRNGVRYNEQFF
TGTGCCAGCATCAGAAACGGAGTCCGATACAATGAGCAGTTCTTC
>.|TRBD1|TRBJ1-1|TRBV27
CASSFDRESEAFF
TGTGCCAGCAGTTTTGACAGGGAATCTGAAGCTTTCTTT
>few|.|TRBJ1-2|TRBV6-5
CASSYSEGNYGYTF
TGTGCCAGCAGTTACTCGGAGGGTAACTATGGCTACACCTTC
>few|.|TRBJ1-2|TRBV2
CASTGGSNYGYTF
TGTGCCAGCACCGGAGGCTCAAACTATGGCTACACCTTC
>few|TRBD1|TRBJ1-3|TRBV11-2
CASRLGTGAGNTIYF
TGTGCCAGCAGATTAGGCACAGGGGCTGGAAACACCATATATTTT
>few|TRBD2|TRBJ2-2|TRBV5-4
CASSVQRGSNTGELFF
TGTGCCAGCAGCGTGCAGCGGGGGTCGAACACCGGGGAGCTGTTTTTT
>.|TRBD1|TRBJ1-2|TRBV5-1
CASSQFRDRGHGYTF
TGCGCCAGCAGCCAATTCCGGGACAGGGGGCATGGCTACACCTTC
>.|.|TRBJ1-1|TRBV4-3
CASSQIQTSQNTEAFF
TGCGCCAGCAGCCAAATCCAGACAAGTCAGAACACTGAAGCTTTCTTT
>.|TRBD1|TRBJ1-2|TRBV29-1
CSTGQGGNYGYTF
TGCAGCACCGGACAGGGTGGCAACTATGGCTACACCTTC
>few|.|TRBJ2-7|TRBV30
CAWQTDTYEQYF
TGTGCCTGGCAGACAGATACCTACGAGCAGTACTTC
>few|TRBD2|TRBJ2-3|TRBV9
CASSVAGGSTDTQYF
TGTGCCAGCAGCGTAGCCGGGGGGAGCACAGATACGCAGTATTTT
>few|TRBD1|TRBJ2-7|TRBV5-6
CASSWGQTTYEQYF
TGTGCCAGCAGCTGGGGACAGACTACCTACGAGCAGTACTTC
>few|.|TRBJ1-4|TRBV7-2
CASQPGSNEKLFF
TGTGCCAGCCAACCGGGGTCTAATGAAAAACTGTTTTTT
>.|TRBD1|TRBJ1-5|TRBV11-3
CASSPDREGQPQHF
TGTGCCAGCAGCCCGGACAGGGAGGGTCAGCCCCAGCATTTT
>few|TRBD1|TRBJ1-5|TRBV25-1
CASSESGQGYQPQHF
TGTGCCAGCAGTGAATCCGGACAGGGGTACCAGCCCCAGCATTTT
>.|.|TRBJ2-7|TRBV6-5
CASSYSIAGATYEQYF
TGTGCCAGCAGTTACTCGATCGCAGGGGCTACCTACGAGCAGTACTTC
>few|.|TRBJ1-1|TRBV5-6
CASSLVRGTEAFF
TGTGCCAGCAGCTTGGTCCGGGGGACTGAAGCTTTCTTT
>.|TRBD1|TRBJ2-7|TRBV14
CASSPRTGFHEQYF
TGTGCCAGCAGCCCCAGGACAGGGTTCCACGAGCAGTACTTC
>few|.|TRBJ1-2|TRBV10-3
CAISGTNYGYTF
TGTGCCATCAGCGGGACAAACTATGGCTACACCTTC
>few|.|TRBJ2-2|TRBV18
CASSRDSPQGKLFF
TGTGCCAGCTCACGGGACTCCCCCCAGGGAAAGCTGTTTTTT
>few|.|TRBJ1-4|TRBV7-2
CASSLATGTNEKLFF
TGTGCCAGCAGCTTAGCAACGGGAACTAATGAAAAACTGTTTTTT
>.|.|TRBJ1-6|TRBV7-2
CASSLASGRGSPLHF
TGTGCCAGCAGCTTAGCGTCTGGCAGGGGTTCACCCCTCCACTTT
>.|.|TRBJ2-7|TRBV15
CATRGGAAYEQYF
TGTGCCACCAGAGGGGGGGCTGCCTACGAGCAGTACTTC
>few|.|TRBJ1-5|TRBV7-2
CASSLDLGGQPQHF
TGTGCCAGCAGCTTAGACTTGGGGGGTCAGCCCCAGCATTTT
>many|TRBD2|TRBJ2-3|TRBV9
CASSSRSSGGTDTQYF
TGTGCCAGCAGCTCCCGGTCAAGCGGGGGCACAGATACGCAGTATTTT
>.|.|TRBJ2-5|TRBV5-1
CASSLGGSEQETQYF
TGCGCCAGCAGCTTGGGGGGTAGCGAGCAAGAGACCCAGTACTTC
>few|.|TRBJ1-2|TRBV5-6
CASSWDKEGYTF
TGTGCCAGCAGCTGGGACAAAGAGGGATACACCTTC
>.|TRBD1|TRBJ1-6|TRBV30
CAGGQAVSPLHF
TGTGCCGGGGGACAGGCCGTGTCACCCCTCCACTTT
>many|.|TRBJ2-4|TRBV28
CASSVRGAKNIQYF
TGTGCCAGCAGTGTCAGGGGAGCCAAAAACATTCAGTACTTC
>.|.|TRBJ2-5|TRBV10-3
CAISERGSQETQYF
TGTGCCATCAGTGAACGGGGGTCACAAGAGACCCAGTACTTC
>few|TRBD1|TRBJ1-5|TRBV5-6
CASSLGRGHQPQHF
TGTGCCAGCAGCTTGGGTAGGGGGCATCAGCCCCAGCATTTT
>.|.|TRBJ1-2|TRBV27
CASSFSGGDYGYTF
TGTGCCAGCAGTTTCTCGGGGGGGGACTATGGCTACACCTTC
>few|.|TRBJ1-6|TRBV28
CASSPINRPNSPLHF
TGTGCCAGCAGCCCGATCAACAGGCCTAATTCACCCCTCCACTTT
>many|.|TRBJ2-3|TRBV2
CASSEVLNTQYF
TGTGCCAGCAGTGAGGTCCTAAATACGCAGTATTTT
>.|.|TRBJ2-3|TRBV7-6
CASSRDWASTDTQYF
TGTGCCAGCAGCCGGGATTGGGCTAGCACAGATACGCAGTATTTT
>few|.|TRBJ1-2|TRBV5-6
CASSQDRYYGYTF
TGTGCCAGCAGTCAGGACAGATACTATGGCTACACCTTC
>few|.|TRBJ2-5|TRBV10-2
CASTRGETQYF
TGCGCCAGCACCCGGGGAGAGACCCAGTACTTC
>.|.|TRBJ2-2|TRBV6-5
CASKSGTTNTGELFF
TGTGCCAGCAAGAGCGGAACAACGAACACCGGGGAGCTGTTTTTT
>few|TRBD1|TRBJ1-2|TRBV5-1
CASSFGDRGLEGYTF
TGCGCCAGCAGCTTCGGGGACAGGGGGCTGGAGGGCTACACCTTC
>few|TRBD1|TRBJ2-1|TRBV6-1
CASSSGGSGYNEQFF
TGTGCCAGCAGTTCAGGGGGATCGGGGTACAATGAGCAGTTCTTC
>.|TRBD2|TRBJ2-1|TRBV7-9
CASSPRGGSSYNEQFF
TGTGCCAGCAGCCCCCGGGGGGGGAGCTCCTACAATGAGCAGTTCTTC
>.|.|TRBJ1-2|TRBV28
CASSRTGMSYTF
TGTGCCAGCAGTCGAACAGGGATGAGCTACACCTTC
>few|.|TRBJ2-1|TRBV9
CASSASSYNEQFF
TGTGCCAGCAGCGCGAGCTCCTACAATGAGCAGTTCTTC
>.|TRBD2|TRBJ2-5|TRBV9
CASSVSGGAIGETQYF
TGTGCCAGCAGCGTTAGCGGGGGGGCCATAGGAGAGACCCAGTACTTC
>few|.|TRBJ2-2|TRBV18
CASSPQAGNTGELFF
TGTGCCAGCTCACCACAAGCCGGGAACACCGGGGAGCTGTTTTTT
>few|.|TRBJ2-5|TRBV7-9
CASRAEGQETQYF
TGTGCCAGCAGAGCCGAGGGCCAAGAGACCCAGTACTTC